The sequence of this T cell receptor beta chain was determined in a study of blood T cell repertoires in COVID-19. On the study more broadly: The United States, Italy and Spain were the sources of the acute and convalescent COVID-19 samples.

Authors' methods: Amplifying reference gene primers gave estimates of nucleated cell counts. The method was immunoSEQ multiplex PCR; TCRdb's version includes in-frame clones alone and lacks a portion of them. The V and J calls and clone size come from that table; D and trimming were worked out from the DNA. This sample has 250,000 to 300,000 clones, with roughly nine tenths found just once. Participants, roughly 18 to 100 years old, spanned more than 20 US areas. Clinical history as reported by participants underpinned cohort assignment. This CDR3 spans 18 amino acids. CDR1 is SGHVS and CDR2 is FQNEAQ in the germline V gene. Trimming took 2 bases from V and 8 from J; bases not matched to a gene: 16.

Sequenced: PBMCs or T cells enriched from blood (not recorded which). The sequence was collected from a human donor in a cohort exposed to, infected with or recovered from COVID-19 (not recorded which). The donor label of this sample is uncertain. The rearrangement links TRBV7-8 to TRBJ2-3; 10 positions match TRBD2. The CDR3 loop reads CASSLSLLAGDPRGTQYF. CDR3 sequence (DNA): TGTGCCAGCAGCTTAAGCCTCCTAGCGGGGGACCCACGTGGTACGCAGTATTTT.